This T cell receptor beta chain appears in the sequencing data of a study of post-analysis software for immune sequencing data. Study at large: Some patients lacked subtype; others had relapsing-remitting, secondary progressive or progressive-relapsing disease. Findings of the study overall: In patients, TRBV5-6, TRBV5-1 and TRBV20-1 belonged to 4 or 5 TRBV segments found more frequently than in controls. For normalized Chao1 diversity, multiple sclerosis patients scored significantly lower than controls did. The authors found that F measure strongly co-clustered same-batch samples.

TCR beta cDNA libraries had unique molecular identifiers. Input populations of 1 to 10 million T cells gave rise to 500,000 or so cDNA molecules. TCRdb re-called the PCR reads with MiXCR, one entry per CDR3 protein. The sample holds under 200,000 distinct CDR3 sequences, 25% to 30% seen once. The CDR3 length is 14 residues. CDR1 LGHDT and CDR2 YNNKEL come from the germline V gene (reference sequence). This clonotype was picked up one time. Its antigen is not identified. A much larger clone is a single base away; this may be a read error. The clonotype comes from a girl aged 2-17 years with multiple sclerosis. Specimen: blood. The rearrangement links TRBV3-1 to TRBJ2-5; the D is unclear. Gene TRBJ2-7 matches the end of the DNA better, so the J call may be wrong. The CDR3 sequence is CAGSPDTNPYEQYF. In nucleotides, the CDR3 is TGTGCCGGCAGTCCTGACACAAACCCCTACGAGCAGTACTTC.